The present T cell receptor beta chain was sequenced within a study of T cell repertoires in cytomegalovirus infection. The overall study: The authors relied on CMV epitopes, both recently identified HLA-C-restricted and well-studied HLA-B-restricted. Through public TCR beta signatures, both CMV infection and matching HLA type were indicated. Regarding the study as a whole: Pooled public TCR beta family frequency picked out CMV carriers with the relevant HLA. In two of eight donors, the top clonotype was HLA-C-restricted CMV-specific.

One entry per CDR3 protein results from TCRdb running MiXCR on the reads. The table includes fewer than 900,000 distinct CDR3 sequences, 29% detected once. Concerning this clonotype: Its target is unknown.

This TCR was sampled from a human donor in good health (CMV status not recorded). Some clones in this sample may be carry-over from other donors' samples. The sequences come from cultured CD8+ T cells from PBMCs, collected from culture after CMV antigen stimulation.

The CDR3 bases are TGTGCCAGCAACCCCCGGGACGTCTACAATGAGCAGTTCTTC. This codes for CASNPRDVYNEQFF. V and J are TRBV7-9 and TRBJ2-1; D might be TRBD1 or TRBD2, each matching 5 bases. The V end was cut by 7 bases, the J end by 3 bases, with 13 bases between. This CDR3 is built from 14 residues. Germline V gene data show CDR1 as SEHNR and CDR2 as FQNEAQ (reference sequence).